Listed below are T cell receptor beta chains from one sample, sequenced in a study of cytomegalovirus exposure and HLA in healthy donors. TCRdb's copy holds only in-frame clones and misses some; the assay was immunoSEQ multiplex PCR. The profile shows roughly 140,000 clones, 82% of them singletons. The sequenced sample consisted of PBMCs. The origin of the receptors is a woman aged 50 to 60 in good health and CMV-seropositive. Both conserved end residues are part of each CDR3. The D gene is left open where the match is weak. Some rows have no size entry. The others give once, few or many, or a class for an expanded clone.

.	TRBV7-2	.	TRBJ1-1	TGTGCCAGCAGCTTAGCGTGGCAGGGAACTGAAGCTTTCTTT	CASSLAWQGTEAFF
once	TRBV12-5	.	TRBJ2-7	TGTGCTAGTGGTTTGACTACGATGCACGAGCAGTACTTC	CASGLTTMHEQYF
.	TRBV11-2	.	TRBJ2-3	TGTGCCAGCAGCTATCCGACCGGAGTCAGCACAGATACGCAGTATTTT	CASSYPTGVSTDTQYF
.	TRBV7-8	.	TRBJ1-5	TGTGCCAGCAGCTTAAGAGAGGGAAGGCAGCCCCAGCATTTT	CASSLREGRQPQHF
.	TRBV4-3	TRBD1	TRBJ1-2	TGCGCCAGCAGCCCACCGGGACAGGGGATGGGAAACTATGGCTACACCTTC	CASSPPGQGMGNYGYTF
.	TRBV29-1	.	TRBJ2-3	TGCAGCGTTGATTTTTTTAGCCAACTCGTCACAGATACGCAGTATTTT	CSVDFFSQLVTDTQYF
.	TRBV11-2	.	TRBJ1-3	TGTGCCAGCAGGGACGGGAACTCTGGAAACACCATATATTTT	CASRDGNSGNTIYF
once	TRBV5-1	.	TRBJ1-3	TGCGCCAGCAACTTAGGGGCGAATGGAAACACCATATATTTT	CASNLGANGNTIYF
.	TRBV6-5	.	TRBJ2-5	TGTGCCAGCAGTAAACGACAGTGGGGGACCCAGTACTTC	CASSKRQWGTQYF
.	TRBV15	.	TRBJ2-7	TGTGCCACCAGCCCCTTGGCAGGTTTGGACTACGAGCAGTACTTC	CATSPLAGLDYEQYF
.	TRBV9	TRBD1	TRBJ1-2	TGTGCCAGCAGCGCCGGGGACAGGTGGGCCTATGGCTACACCTTC	CASSAGDRWAYGYTF
.	TRBV6-5	TRBD1	TRBJ1-2	TGTGCCAGCAGTTCCTCCCCGGGACAGGGGTATGGCTACACCTTC	CASSSSPGQGYGYTF
.	TRBV5-5	.	TRBJ1-5	TGTGCCAGCAGCTCCCATAGCAATCAGCCCCAGCATTTT	CASSSHSNQPQHF
.	TRBV6-4	TRBD1	TRBJ2-6	TGTGCCAGCAGTCTACATGGGACAGGGGCTGGGGCCAACGTCCTGACTTTC	CASSLHGTGAGANVLTF
once	TRBV10-3	.	TRBJ2-3	TGTGCCATCAGTGACTTCGGGGGAACTAGCACAGATACGCAGTATTTT	CAISDFGGTSTDTQYF
.	TRBV7-2	TRBD2	TRBJ2-7	TGTGCCAGCAGCTTAGTAGGGGGGACTAGCGGATCCTACGAGCAGTACTTC	CASSLVGGTSGSYEQYF
.	TRBV11-2	.	TRBJ2-1	TGTGCCAGCAGCTCCGGACTCAACAATGAGCAGTTCTTC	CASSSGLNNEQFF
.	TRBV6-1	.	TRBJ1-2	TGTGCCAGCAGTGAACTGGGGGGGGGCCGACCGACCGGCTACACCTTC	CASSELGGGRPTGYTF
.	TRBV30	TRBD1	TRBJ1-6	TGTGCCTGGAGCGACCCGGCAGGGGGTACATCACCCCTCCACTTT	CAWSDPAGGTSPLHF
few	TRBV7-2	.	TRBJ2-7	TGTGCCAGCAGCTTAGTTTCGGGGTACGAGCAGTACTTC	CASSLVSGYEQYF
.	TRBV4-3	.	TRBJ2-1	TGCGCCAGCAGCTCGTGGACAGCCAGCTCCTACAATGAGCAGTTCTTC	CASSSWTASSYNEQFF
.	TRBV6-6	.	TRBJ1-6	TGTGCCAGCAGTTACACAGAGACAGGATCTAATTCACCCCTCCACTTT	CASSYTETGSNSPLHF
.	TRBV5-4	.	TRBJ2-7	TGTGCCAGCAGCCCGGAGGGAACCAGGGTCGAGCAGTACTTC	CASSPEGTRVEQYF
once	TRBV2	.	TRBJ1-5	TGTGCCAGCAGTGAGAGCGGCAATCAGCCCCAGCATTTT	CASSESGNQPQHF
.	TRBV12-1	.	TRBJ1-5	TGTGCCAGCAGCATTTTAGACAGGGGCTGGAATCAGCCCCAGCATTTT	CASSILDRGWNQPQHF
.	TRBV6-4	.	TRBJ1-5	TGTGCCAGCAGTGACACCCCGGAGAGTAGCAATCAGCCCCAGCATTTT	CASSDTPESSNQPQHF
few	TRBV5-6	.	TRBJ1-1	TGTGCCAGCAGCTTTCTCAGGGACTCTGAAGCTTTCTTT	CASSFLRDSEAFF
.	TRBV10-3	TRBD1	TRBJ2-7	TGTGCCATCAGTGAGTCCCCGGGACAGGGGGGCGAGCAGTACTTC	CAISESPGQGGEQYF